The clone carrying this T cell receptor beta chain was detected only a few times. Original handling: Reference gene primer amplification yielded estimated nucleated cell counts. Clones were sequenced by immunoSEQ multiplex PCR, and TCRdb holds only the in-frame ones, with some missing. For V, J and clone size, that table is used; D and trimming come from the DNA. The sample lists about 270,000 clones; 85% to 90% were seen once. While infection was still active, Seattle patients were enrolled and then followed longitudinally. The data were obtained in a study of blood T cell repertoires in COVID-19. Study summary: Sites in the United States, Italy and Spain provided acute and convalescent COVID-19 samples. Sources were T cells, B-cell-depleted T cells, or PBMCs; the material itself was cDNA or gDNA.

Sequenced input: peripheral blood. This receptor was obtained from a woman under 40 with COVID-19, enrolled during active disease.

DNA for the CDR3: TGTGCCACCAGCAGAGGGGTAAGCGATGAGCAGTTCTTC. Its protein product is CATSRGVSDEQFF. The chain couples TRBV15 to TRBJ2-1; D unclear. The germline V and J ends were trimmed by 1 base and 8 bases, with 9 bases remaining between them. The CDR3 runs 13 residues. The germline V gene encodes CDR1 LNHNV and CDR2 YYDKDF (reference sequence).